The rows below give T cell receptor beta chains drawn from one sample of a study of cytomegalovirus exposure and HLA in healthy donors. TCRdb's copy holds only in-frame clones and misses some; the assay was immunoSEQ multiplex PCR. The sample records 250,000 to 350,000 clones, around 86% being singletons. What was sequenced was PBMCs. The receptors were sampled from a woman in her late teens or twenties in good health and CMV-seronegative. Each CDR3 is given with its conserved first and last residue. Fields, in order: CDR3 DNA, CDR3 protein, V gene, D gene, clone size, J gene. The D gene is left open where the match is weak. Size is stated for part of the rows, as once, few or many counts, or as a class when the clone is expanded.

TGTGCCAGCAGCTTGGGACAGGAACTCTACGAGCAGTACTTC CASSLGQELYEQYF TRBV11-2 TRBD1 NA TRBJ2-7
TGTGCCAGCAGCCTAGCGGGAGGAACCTACAATGAGCAGTTCTTC CASSLAGGTYNEQFF TRBV13 TRBD2 NA TRBJ2-1
TGTGCCAGCAGTACCACAGGGATTTATTATTCCGGGGAGCTGTTTTTT CASSTTGIYYSGELFF TRBV27 NA NA TRBJ2-2
TGTGGTCTGGGGCAGCTCGGCACCGGGGAGCTGTTTTTT CGLGQLGTGELFF TRBV7-6 NA NA TRBJ2-2
TGTGCCAGCAGCTTGAGGGGGACTAGCGACGAGCAGTACTTC CASSLRGTSDEQYF TRBV7-3 TRBD2 NA TRBJ2-7
TGTGCCAGCAGCTTAGGCACTAAGGGGCACACAGATACGCAGTATTTT CASSLGTKGHTDTQYF TRBV7-9 NA NA TRBJ2-3
TGTGCCGGCAATACGGGATATGGCTACACCTTC CAGNTGYGYTF TRBV28 NA NA TRBJ1-2
TGTGCCAGCAGCGGGGGCCCCCCCGTCGGCTACAATGAGCAGTTCTTC CASSGGPPVGYNEQFF TRBV9 NA NA TRBJ2-1
TGTGCCAGCAGTGACGGGACTTCACTGTATGGCTACACCTTC CASSDGTSLYGYTF TRBV27 NA NA TRBJ1-2
TGTGCCAGCCGACGGGACTCGAAGCAGTACTTC CASRRDSKQYF TRBV27 NA once TRBJ2-7
TGTGCCAGCAGCAAGTATGTTACGGGGGGTGAGCAGTTCTTC CASSKYVTGGEQFF TRBV21-1 NA NA TRBJ2-1
TGTGCCAGCAGCACGCTGACAGGGCTCTATGGCTACACCTTC CASSTLTGLYGYTF TRBV5-4 TRBD1 once TRBJ1-2
TGCGCCAGCAGCCCCACGCCAGCGGGGGGATCCTACGAGCAGTACTTC CASSPTPAGGSYEQYF TRBV5-1 TRBD2 NA TRBJ2-7
TGTGCCAGCAGCTCAAGTGGGGGGGGCGCGGACAATCAGCCCCAGCATTTT CASSSSGGGADNQPQHF TRBV7-6 NA few TRBJ1-5
TGTGCTAGTGGTTTGGCACGTTCGACAACTTACGAGCAGTACTTC CASGLARSTTYEQYF TRBV12-5 NA NA TRBJ2-7
TGCCCCGAGATCTACGAGCAGTACTTC CPEIYEQYF TRBV2 NA NA TRBJ2-7
TGTGCCAGCGGTGGGGCCCAGCGGTCCACAGATACGCAGTATTTT CASGGAQRSTDTQYF TRBV6-1 NA NA TRBJ2-3
TGTGCCAGCAGACCCGCTATCGGGGGGGCGGAGTACAATGAGCAGTTCTTC CASRPAIGGAEYNEQFF TRBV2 TRBD2 NA TRBJ2-1
TGTGCCAGCAGGAGGGTGAACACTGAAGCTTTCTTT CASRRVNTEAFF TRBV6-5 NA NA TRBJ1-1
TGCAGCGCCGGGTCCGGGGACTATGGCTACACCTTC CSAGSGDYGYTF TRBV29-1 NA NA TRBJ1-2
TGTGCCAGCAGGGGGGGACAGCTAAACTACGAGCAGTACTTC CASRGGQLNYEQYF TRBV2 NA NA TRBJ2-7
TGTGCCAGTAGTACCCCTCCTGGCCGCTATGGCTACACCTTC CASSTPPGRYGYTF TRBV19 NA NA TRBJ1-2
TGTGCCAGCTCTAGGGGTTCTGGGGCCAACGTCCTGACTTTC CASSRGSGANVLTF TRBV27 NA NA TRBJ2-6
TGTGCCAGCAGTAGATCTCCGAGCAATGAGCAGTTCTTC CASSRSPSNEQFF TRBV6-5 NA NA TRBJ2-1
TGTGCCGGAAGGAGGGGAATCGTCGGCTACACCTTC CAGRRGIVGYTF TRBV2 NA few TRBJ1-2
TGTGCCAGCAGCTTAGCAGGACAGGGGTTCTACGAGCAGTACTTC CASSLAGQGFYEQYF TRBV7-2 TRBD1 NA TRBJ2-7
TGTGCCAGCAGCGCGACAGGGGCCCTCCAAGAGACCCAGTACTTC CASSATGALQETQYF TRBV7-6 TRBD1 NA TRBJ2-5
TGTGCCAGCAGCTTATTATCGGGGACAGGGGGCCGGGAGCAGTTCTTC CASSLLSGTGGREQFF TRBV7-3 TRBD1 NA TRBJ2-1
TGCGCCAGCAGCCAAGAACTAGCGGCAGCCTACGAGCAGTACTTC CASSQELAAAYEQYF TRBV4-3 TRBD2 once TRBJ2-7
TGTGCCATCACTCCAGATTCTTGGACTGAAGCTTTCTTT CAITPDSWTEAFF TRBV10-3 NA NA TRBJ1-1
TGTGCCAGTAGTTCCGGGACAGGGGATACGCAGTATTTT CASSSGTGDTQYF TRBV19 TRBD1 NA TRBJ2-3
TGTGCCAGCAGCTCCCGGGTAGCGGGAACATGGTACGAGCAGTACTTC CASSSRVAGTWYEQYF TRBV28 TRBD2 NA TRBJ2-7
TGCGCCAGCAGCCATTTCAACAACGTCCTGACTTTC CASSHFNNVLTF TRBV4-3 NA NA TRBJ2-6
TGCAGCGTTGAAAATTGGCTAGCGGGAGAGGGCCAGAGGACCGGGGAGCTGTTTTTT CSVENWLAGEGQRTGELFF TRBV29-1 TRBD2 NA TRBJ2-2
TGTGCCAGCAGTCCACCCCGGGGGGCGTTTGTATGGGATGGCTACACCTTC CASSPPRGAFVWDGYTF TRBV6-4 NA NA TRBJ1-2
TGCGCCAGCAGCTTGGAAGAGGGCCCGGGGCAGTACTTC CASSLEEGPGQYF TRBV5-1 NA NA TRBJ2-7
TGTGCCAGCCGAACCGGGACAGGGAAGGGGATAAATCAGCCCCAGCATTTT CASRTGTGKGINQPQHF TRBV18 TRBD1 NA TRBJ1-5
TGTGCCAGCAGAAAGCGGGAGGGCATGAATACGCAGTATTTT CASRKREGMNTQYF TRBV27 TRBD2 NA TRBJ2-3
TGTGCCAGCTCACTAAGAGCCTCAGGGATATCCTACGAGCAGTACTTC CASSLRASGISYEQYF TRBV18 NA NA TRBJ2-7
TGTGCCAGCAGTGAACACGGGGTATGGCTCTTC CASSEHGVWLF TRBV6-1 NA NA TRBJ2-1
TGTGCCAGCAGCTTAGGGGAGTCTCCCGAAGCTTTCTTT CASSLGESPEAFF TRBV7-9 NA NA TRBJ1-1
TGTGCCAGCAGCTTGGACAGGTCTAGGGGCTACACCTTC CASSLDRSRGYTF TRBV5-6 NA NA TRBJ1-2
TGTGCCAGCAGCGTCGGACTAGGTTTAGACTACGAGCAGTACTTC CASSVGLGLDYEQYF TRBV11-2 TRBD2 NA TRBJ2-7
TGTGCCAGCAGCTTAGCGAGGGATTCCGAGCAGTACTTC CASSLARDSEQYF TRBV7-8 NA NA TRBJ2-7
TGCGCCAGCAGCTTGTCTATGGCGGGAGGGACCCCAGATACGCAGTATTTT CASSLSMAGGTPDTQYF TRBV5-1 TRBD2 NA TRBJ2-3
TGTGCCAGCAGCCAGAGGGCTACAGAACCCTCCTACGAGCAGTACTTC CASSQRATEPSYEQYF TRBV4-2 NA once TRBJ2-7
TGTGCCAGCCAGAAGAACACCGGGGAGCTGTTTTTT CASQKNTGELFF TRBV28 NA NA TRBJ2-2
TGCGCCAGCCGGACAGGTCTCCAAGAGACCCAGTACTTC CASRTGLQETQYF TRBV5-1 TRBD1 NA TRBJ2-5
TGTGCCAGCAGCCCTCACAGGGACGGGGAGACCCAGTACTTC CASSPHRDGETQYF TRBV7-3 NA NA TRBJ2-5
TGCGCCAGCAGACTCGAGGGACTAGCGTACTACGAGCAGTACTTC CASRLEGLAYYEQYF TRBV5-1 TRBD2 NA TRBJ2-7
TGTGCCAGCAGGAGACAGGGGAACAATCAGCCCCAGCATTTT CASRRQGNNQPQHF TRBV6-5 TRBD1 few TRBJ1-5
TGTGCCAGCAGCCCGCCGCCCGGGGGGCTTGAGCAGTACTTC CASSPPPGGLEQYF TRBV6-6 NA NA TRBJ2-7
TGTGCCAGTATGATACAGGGGGCGTCCAAAAACATTCAGTACTTC CASMIQGASKNIQYF TRBV27 TRBD1 NA TRBJ2-4